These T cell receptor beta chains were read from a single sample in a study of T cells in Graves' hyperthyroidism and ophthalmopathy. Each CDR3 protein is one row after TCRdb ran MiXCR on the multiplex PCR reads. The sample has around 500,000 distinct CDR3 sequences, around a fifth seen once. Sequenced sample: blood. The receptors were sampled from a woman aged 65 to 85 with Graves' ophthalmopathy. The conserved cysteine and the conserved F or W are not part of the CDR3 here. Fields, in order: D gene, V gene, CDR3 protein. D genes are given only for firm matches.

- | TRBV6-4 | ASSGHSATGELF
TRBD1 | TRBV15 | ATSRVTGGTEAF
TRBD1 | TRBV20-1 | SASPPDRGTGELF
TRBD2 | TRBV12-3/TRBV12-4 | ASSLLAGTSGADTQY
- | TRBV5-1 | ASSSGQNTGELF
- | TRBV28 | ASRLGVNGYT
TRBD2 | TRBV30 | AWVPVSGRSDTQY
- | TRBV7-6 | ASSLGQISYNSPLH
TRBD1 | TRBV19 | ASSIVLQGARWGYT
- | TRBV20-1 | SGPGSYNEQF
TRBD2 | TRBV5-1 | ASSLVRGLDYEQY
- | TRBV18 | ASSPQDSYNEQF
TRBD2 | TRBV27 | ASSPSGRFSYEQY
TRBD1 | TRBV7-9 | ASIQGAGNTIY
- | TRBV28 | ASSPRGGRNQPQH
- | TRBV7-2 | ASSLGVSGQYNSPLH
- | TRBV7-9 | ATMEEGTNYGYT
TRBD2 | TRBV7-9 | ASSRVAGGPDTQY
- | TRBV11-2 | ASSFVPTGELF
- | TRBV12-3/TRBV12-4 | ASNELGPDYNEQF
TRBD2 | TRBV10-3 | ATARLLAGVPDTQY
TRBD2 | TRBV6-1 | ASSSLTSGVPDTQY
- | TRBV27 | ASSSSEHRSPLH
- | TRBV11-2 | ASGGSPGLSYGYT
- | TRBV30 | AWSVERFTQY
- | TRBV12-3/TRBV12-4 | ASNQWGGGQSSYEQY
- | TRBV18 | ASSPPLSGNYGYT
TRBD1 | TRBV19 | ASTTGGHGYT
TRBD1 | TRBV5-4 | ASSRDRAKAGELF
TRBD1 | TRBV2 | ASSVDRGNTEAF
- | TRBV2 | ASSADREGIFNGYT
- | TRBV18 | ATAPPGSKTQY
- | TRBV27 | ASSLAGPSGNTIY
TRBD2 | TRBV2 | ASKLTSGTTYEQY
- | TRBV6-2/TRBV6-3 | ASYPSGHERVALYEQY
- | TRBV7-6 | ASSLQPQSYTDTQY
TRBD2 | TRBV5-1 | ASSWESGGPVEQY
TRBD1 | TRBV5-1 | ASSRYTGGDGGNIQY
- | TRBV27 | ASSFFGNTDTQY
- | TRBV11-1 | ASSRSGVEAF
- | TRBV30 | AWSTTPSNQPQH
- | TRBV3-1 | ASSLRPQSQPQD
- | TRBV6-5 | ASRQNTGLNNQPQH
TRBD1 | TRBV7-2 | ASSLGQGIPFQDEAF
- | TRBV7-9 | ASSFETVQETQY
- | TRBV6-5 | ASSLSGGMREQF
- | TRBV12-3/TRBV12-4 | ASRSGAANQPQH
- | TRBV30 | AWSVEGPDGYT
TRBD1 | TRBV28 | ASSPSGTGVYQPQH
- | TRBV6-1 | ARGTGELF
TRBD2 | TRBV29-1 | SVESLAGPRETQY
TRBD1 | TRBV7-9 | ASSETGTGYGYT
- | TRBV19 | ASSIASGNYEQY